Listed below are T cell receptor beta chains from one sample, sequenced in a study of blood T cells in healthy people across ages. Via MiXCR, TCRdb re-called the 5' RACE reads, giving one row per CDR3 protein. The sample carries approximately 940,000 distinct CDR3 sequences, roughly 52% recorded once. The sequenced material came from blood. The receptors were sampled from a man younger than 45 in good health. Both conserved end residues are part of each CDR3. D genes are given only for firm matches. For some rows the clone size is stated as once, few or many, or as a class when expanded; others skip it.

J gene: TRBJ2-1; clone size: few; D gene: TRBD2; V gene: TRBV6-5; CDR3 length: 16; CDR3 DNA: TGTGCCAGCATGAGGGGTGGGGGGGAGGTATACAATGAGCAGTTCTTC; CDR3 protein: CASMRGGGEVYNEQFF
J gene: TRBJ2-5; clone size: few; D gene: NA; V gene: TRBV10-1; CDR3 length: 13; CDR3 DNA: TGCGCCAGCAGTGAAGACTGCGCGGAGACCCAGTACTTC; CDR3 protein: CASSEDCAETQYF
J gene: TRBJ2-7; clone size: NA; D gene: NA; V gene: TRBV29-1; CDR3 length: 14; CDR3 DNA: TGCAGCGTTACCGGACAGGGAGGGAACTACGAGCAGTACTTC; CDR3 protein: CSVTGQGGNYEQYF
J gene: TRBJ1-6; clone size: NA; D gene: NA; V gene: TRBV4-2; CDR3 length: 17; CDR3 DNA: TGTGCCAGCAGCCAAGAGCCCCCAGGAATAGGCAATTCACCCCTCCACTTT; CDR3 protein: CASSQEPPGIGNSPLHF
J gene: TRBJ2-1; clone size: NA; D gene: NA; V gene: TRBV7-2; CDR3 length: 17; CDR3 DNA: TGTGCCAGCAGCCCCATAGGCGGACTGAGCTCCTACAATGAGCAGTTCTTC; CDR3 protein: CASSPIGGLSSYNEQFF
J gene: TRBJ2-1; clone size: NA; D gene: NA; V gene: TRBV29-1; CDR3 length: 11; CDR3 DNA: TGCAGCGGTCGACCGAACAATGAGCAGTTCTTC; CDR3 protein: CSGRPNNEQFF
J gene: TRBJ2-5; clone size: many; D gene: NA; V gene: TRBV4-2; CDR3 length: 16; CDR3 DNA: TGTGCCAGCAGCCAAGCGAAGGCTAGCTCCTCGGAGACCCAGTACTTC; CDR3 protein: CASSQAKASSSETQYF
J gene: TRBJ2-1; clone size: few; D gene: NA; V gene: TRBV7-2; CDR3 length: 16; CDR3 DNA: TGTGCCAGCAGCCCGTCGGGACAAGGCTCCTACAATGAGCAGTTCTTC; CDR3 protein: CASSPSGQGSYNEQFF
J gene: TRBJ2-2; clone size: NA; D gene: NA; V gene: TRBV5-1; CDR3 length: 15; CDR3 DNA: TGCGCCAGCAGCGTATCCGGGATCAACACCGGGGAGCTGTTTTTT; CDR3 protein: CASSVSGINTGELFF
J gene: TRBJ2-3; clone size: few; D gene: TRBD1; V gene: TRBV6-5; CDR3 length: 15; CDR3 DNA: TGTGCCAGCAGTAGGGGACAGAGGCTCACAGATACGCAGTATTTT; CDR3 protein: CASSRGQRLTDTQYF
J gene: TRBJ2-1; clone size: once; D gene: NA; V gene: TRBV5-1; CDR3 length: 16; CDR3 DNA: TGCACCAGCAGCTTGGCGGGGTGGAGCTCCTACAATGAGCAGTTCTTC; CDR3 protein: CTSSLAGWSSYNEQFF
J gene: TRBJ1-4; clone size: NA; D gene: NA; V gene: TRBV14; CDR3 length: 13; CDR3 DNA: TGTGCCAGCAGCCAAGTGGGGGTTGGGAAACTGTTTTTT; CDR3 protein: CASSQVGVGKLFF
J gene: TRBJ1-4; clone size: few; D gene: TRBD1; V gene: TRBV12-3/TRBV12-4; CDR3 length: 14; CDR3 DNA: TGTGCCAGCAGTCCGGGACAGACTAATGAAAAACTGTTTTTT; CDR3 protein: CASSPGQTNEKLFF
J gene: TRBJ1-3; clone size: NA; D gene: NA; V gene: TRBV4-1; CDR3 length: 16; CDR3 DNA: TGCGCCAGCAGCCAAGATACGGGGTCCCTCGGAAACACCATATATTTT; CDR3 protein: CASSQDTGSLGNTIYF
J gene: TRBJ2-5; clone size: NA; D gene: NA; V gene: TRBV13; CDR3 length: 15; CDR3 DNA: TGTACCAGCAGTTCTATTCCGGCAGTCCAAGAGACCCAGTACTTC; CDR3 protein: CTSSSIPAVQETQYF
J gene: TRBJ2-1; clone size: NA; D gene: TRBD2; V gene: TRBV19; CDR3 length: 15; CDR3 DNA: TGTGCCAGTAGACGGGGACTACCGGCCTACAATGAGCAGTTCTTC; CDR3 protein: CASRRGLPAYNEQFF
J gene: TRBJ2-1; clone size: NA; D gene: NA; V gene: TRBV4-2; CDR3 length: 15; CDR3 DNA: TGTGCCAGCAGCGCCGAACTAGTGGAGACTTTTACGCAGTTCTTC; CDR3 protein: CASSAELVETFTQFF
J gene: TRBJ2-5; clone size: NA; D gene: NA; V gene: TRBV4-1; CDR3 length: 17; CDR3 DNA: TGCGCCAGCAGCCAAGATACGTGGGCAGGAAGCTACAATGAGCAGTACTTC; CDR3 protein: CASSQDTWAGSYNEQYF
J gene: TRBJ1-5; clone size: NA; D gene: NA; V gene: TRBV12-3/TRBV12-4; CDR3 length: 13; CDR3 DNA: TGTGCCAGCAGTTGGGCAGGGGATCAGCCCCAGCATTTT; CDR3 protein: CASSWAGDQPQHF
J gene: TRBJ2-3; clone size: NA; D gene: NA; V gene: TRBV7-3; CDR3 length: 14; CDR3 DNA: TGTGCCAGCAGCATTGGGACCCCAACAGATACGCAGTATTTT; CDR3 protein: CASSIGTPTDTQYF
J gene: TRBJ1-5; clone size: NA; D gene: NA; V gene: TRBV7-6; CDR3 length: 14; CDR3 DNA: TGTGCCAGCAGCCTAACGGAGCTCAATCAGCCCCAGCATTTT; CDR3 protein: CASSLTELNQPQHF
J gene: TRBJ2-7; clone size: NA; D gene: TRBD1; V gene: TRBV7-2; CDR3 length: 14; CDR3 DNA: TGTGCCAGCAGCTTCACGACAGGGGAGTTTGAGCAGTACTTC; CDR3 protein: CASSFTTGEFEQYF
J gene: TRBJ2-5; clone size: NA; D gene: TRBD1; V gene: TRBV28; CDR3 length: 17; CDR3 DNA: TGTGCCAGCAGTCCGCTCCAAGCCACAGGGGCCCAAGAGACCCAGTACTTC; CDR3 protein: CASSPLQATGAQETQYF
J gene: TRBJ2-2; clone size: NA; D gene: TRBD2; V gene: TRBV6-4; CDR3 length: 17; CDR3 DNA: TGTGCCAGCAGTGAAGGTAGCGGGGGAGCGAACACCGGGGAGCTGTTTTTT; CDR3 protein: CASSEGSGGANTGELFF
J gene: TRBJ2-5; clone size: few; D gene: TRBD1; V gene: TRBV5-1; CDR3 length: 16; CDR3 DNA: TGCGCCAGCAGCTCTACAGCAGGGGGCATAGGAGAGACCCAGTACTTC; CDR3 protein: CASSSTAGGIGETQYF
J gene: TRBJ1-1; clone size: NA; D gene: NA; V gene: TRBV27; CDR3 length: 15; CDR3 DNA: TGTGCCAGCAGTTTATCGGGGGTTGTCAACACTGAAGCTTTCTTT; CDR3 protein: CASSLSGVVNTEAFF
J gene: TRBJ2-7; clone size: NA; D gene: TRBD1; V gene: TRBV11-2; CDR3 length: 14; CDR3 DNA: TGTGCCAGCAGTTGGAACAGGGGAGAATACGAGCAGTACTTC; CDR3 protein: CASSWNRGEYEQYF
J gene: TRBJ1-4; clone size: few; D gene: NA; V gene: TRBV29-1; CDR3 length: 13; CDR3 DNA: TGCAGCTTCTCAGGGTCATCGGAGGAAAAACTGTTTTTT; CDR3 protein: CSFSGSSEEKLFF